This T cell receptor beta chain emerged from a study of T cell responses to AZD1222 COVID-19 vaccine (dated by TCRdb to 2020 to 2023). Looking at the study overall: AZD1222 recipients whose second dose came at about 4 weeks and those whose second dose came at about 12 weeks were combined into one group, since spike-specific TCR depth and breadth did not differ between the two schedules. TCR sequencing covered more than 230 trial participants: nearly 210 given two doses of AZD1222 and 26 given two doses of MenACWY control vaccine. Trial participants were enrolled by age into 18-55, 56-69 and 70-plus year subgroups, with roughly 150, 30 and 60 TCR-sequenced participants respectively. Broad study findings and their caveats: Epitopes outside the regions mutated in the B.1.351 and B.1.1.7 variants were reportedly recognized by nearly half of the unique spike-specific TCRs. Because no day 14 peak-response samples were available, the repertoires could be characterized only after the peak T cell response. CD4 TCRs associated with the vaccine covered the entire spike protein, and the dominant responses were in regions 160-218 and 743-854. In the small 56-69-year group, the increase in depth fell short of significance, most likely because of low power. Most participants were white British and females outnumbered males, and the authors suggested that clonal diversity may have been underestimated. After two AZD1222 doses, both the breadth and the depth of spike-specific TCRs were significantly higher than at day 0 and than in MenACWY recipients. Conclusions about previously exposed vaccinees are limited, since just 5 to 7 AZD1222 recipients were seropositive for SARS-CoV-2 at baseline.

The CDR3 starts with the cysteine, ends with the phenylalanine, and has 14 residues. The retained sequence is limited to the CDR3, 42 bases, with the frame set at the first base. V sheds 9 bases and J sheds 2 bases, leaving 15 bases between their ends. Taken from the germline V gene, the CDR1 and CDR2 loops are SNHLY and FYNNEI. The CDR3 regions of human TCRbeta chains were subjected to immunosequencing. The authors' analysis ran thus. TCRs in the repertoires were compared against a reference library of SARS-CoV-2-specific TCRs that had been generated with the MIRA antigen-specificity platform. Breadth meant the fraction of unique TCRs that were SARS-CoV-2-associated, whereas depth meant the fraction of total T cells that were SARS-CoV-2-associated. Each spike-specific TCR was assigned to its reactive spike region and to a CD4 or CD8 class using the MIRA data. Log10-transformed breadth and depth values were compared by one-way ANOVA with Sidak's multiple comparisons tests. The immuneACCESS repertoire file appears here via TCRdb, limited to in-frame rearrangements. These files lack a portion of the clones; in checked studies, under half of the deficit traces to unresolved V genes, and the cause of the others is not known. V, J and clone size are those of that table, while D and trimming were read from the DNA. For this sample there are more than 150,000 clones; 85% to 95% appear just once. Roughly 10% of the sample is in the top ten clones.

In the case of this clone: Its antigen target is currently unknown. There are no base qualities to consult, and no much larger clone falls within one base.

Interpreted using the paper, the time point label stands for: baseline before first vaccination. Vaccinee samples came from UK trials COV001 and COV002, including a single-blind randomized controlled phase 2/3 trial of AZD1222 (ChAdOx1 nCoV-19) in healthy adults. For TCRbeta chain sequencing, PBMC samples were collected from trial participants at day 0 and at day 28 after the second dose. The TCR was taken from an adult in good health. Recombination linked TRBV2 to TRBJ2-3, with the D call perhaps TRBD1 or TRBD2, as 5 bases match in each case. Sample: peripheral blood, taken on day 0 of AZD1222 vaccination. The CDR3 has the sequence CARGDADHTDTQYF. The sequenced DNA is TGTGCCAGGGGGGACGCCGACCACACAGATACGCAGTATTTT.